This section outlines one TCR beta chain sequence together with its context. This clone was found a few times. The clone's antigen remains unknown. There are no base qualities to consult, and no much larger clone falls within one base. Distinct nucleotide sequences in the sample also encode this CDR3. The High Capacity cDNA Reverse Transcription Kit was used to reverse transcribe all of the isolated RNA, meaning that expressed TCRB transcripts were what got sequenced. Deep immunoSEQ sequencing was performed on naive, central memory and regulatory T cell samples, with an average of roughly 3.5 million total reads per sample. Sorted cells were lysed in RLT buffer and RNA was extracted with DNase-treated RNeasy Micro or Mini kits, depending on cell number. Each cell subset was processed separately to prevent cross-contamination, with patient and healthy donor samples processed together. Using the immunoSEQ multiplex PCR, TCRB sequences were amplified from cDNA into 87-bp fragments spanning the CDR3 region. Sequencing of the amplicons was done on the Illumina HiSeq platform. The paper's processing steps were these. Synthetic template baselines were used to correct PCR bias computationally, reads within Hamming distance 2 were collapsed, and singletons that could not be merged were discarded. Reads were aligned to IMGT to assign V, D and J genes, CDR3 length, and insertions or deletions at six rearrangement sites. Within each subset, clonotype counts were normalized to the number of sorted cells before true diversity and Gini coefficients were calculated with the tcR R package. The overlap coefficient, calculated on TCRB nucleotide sequences, was used to quantify repertoire sharing. Out-of-frame TCRB sequences from naive cells were analyzed as a proxy for the pre-selection repertoire. Not all clones reach the TCRdb copy of this immuneACCESS table, which keeps in-frame sequences only. Checked studies attribute under half of the gap to unresolved V genes and leave the rest unexplained. The V and J calls and clone size come from that table; D and trimming were worked out from the DNA. The sample profile shows some 900,000 clones; roughly a sixth of them were found once. Clones ranked in the top ten supply 0.023% of the sample.

Each donor gave one peripheral blood draw, averaging approximately 110 mL, which was collected into heparinised tubes. A BD FACSAria II was used to sort naive, central memory, regulatory and stem cell-like memory CD4+ T cells with a panel that included CD45RO, CCR7, CD25, CD127, CD95 and CD27. All sorted populations exceeded 95% purity. PBMCs were isolated right away by Lymphoprep density gradient centrifugation and were stained directly, without culture. To minimize batch effects, samples were stained and sorted in pairs, one healthy donor with one patient per experiment. This specimen comes from a study of beta chain features in type 1 diabetes (dated by TCRdb to between 2017 and 2018). At the level of the whole study: No differences in mean age, gender distribution, total cell number or subset yield were found between patients and healthy donors. A total of 100 million to 140 million sorted cells were examined across all samples, and the number of cells per subset was strongly correlated with RNA yield. The study compared TCRB repertoires of sorted circulating CD4+ T cell subsets between recently diagnosed type 1 diabetes patients and matched healthy donors. Whereas all 30 or so donors provided naive and central memory subsets, regulatory and stem cell-like memory subsets were isolated from just 8 patients and roughly 8 healthy donors.

The paper's findings and limits, for the study overall: In all four CD4+ subsets, TCRB CDR3 length was moderately but significantly shorter in type 1 diabetes patients. Because cDNA rather than genomic DNA was sequenced, highly expressing activated cells could have been over-represented, although no difference in activation and CD3 levels was found between groups. PCR might favor shorter templates, but patient and control samples were amplified and corrected together, so any skew would affect both groups equally. Patients with type 1 diabetes made fewer insertions and deleted more nucleotides at VDJ recombination sites, implying thymic rearrangement abnormalities. Naive, central memory and regulatory TCRB repertoires appeared more similar among patients than among healthy donors. HLA sub-analyses involved small numbers of individuals, so any influence of HLA type on TCRB rearrangement remained unresolved.

The CDR3 runs 13 amino acids, cysteine and phenylalanine included. The retained sequence is limited to the CDR3, 39 bases, with the frame set at the first base. The germline V gene gives CDR1 as SGHRS and CDR2 as YFSETQ. Relative to germline, V is 4 bases shorter and J is 3 bases shorter, with 9 bases between their ends. The sequence came from a woman aged 18 to 35 in good health. The receptor chain draws on TRBV5-1 and TRBJ2-3, with TRBD1 as a weak D call on 6 bases. The sample comprised naive CD4+ T cells from blood. According to the study, the label for this sample's cell subset or site signals: true naive CD4+ T cells. CDR3 sequence: CASSLTGTDTQYF. In nucleotides, the sequence is TGCGCCAGCAGCCTAACAGGGACAGATACGCAGTATTTT.